This TCR beta chain was recovered during a study of T cell changes during pregnancy in multiple sclerosis. Trimming took 4 bases from V and 6 from J; bases not matched to a gene: 5. The CDR3 has 14 amino acids. The germline V gene has CDR1 LNHDA and CDR2 SQIVND (reference sequence). Generated by immunoSEQ multiplex PCR, the TCRdb table keeps only in-frame clones and is missing some. The data show approximately 100,000 clones, with approximately 90% seen just once and around 3.2% held by the top ten. The TCR comes from a female donor with multiple sclerosis, enrolled in a pregnancy study. The sample here was peripheral blood, taken after pregnancy. The rearrangement links TRBV19 to TRBJ1-2, with 10 bases aligning to TRBD1. CDR3 coding DNA: TGTGCCAGTAGTAGAGACAGGGGGCAGGATGGCTACACCTTC. Amino acid sequence: CASSRDRGQDGYTF.